This entry lists 22 T cell receptor beta chains sequenced from one sample in a study of blood T cell repertoires in COVID-19. Clones were read by immunoSEQ multiplex PCR, and TCRdb kept only the in-frame ones, dropping some. The sample lists about 270,000 clones; around nine tenths were seen once. The specimen was peripheral blood. The origin of the receptors is a man aged 40-50 years with active or convalescent COVID-19.

V and J are TRBV15 and TRBJ2-1, with 10 bases aligning to TRBD2. With V trimmed by 0 bases and J by 7 bases, 9 bases remained unmatched. This CDR3 is built from 17 residues. Germline V CDR1 and CDR2: LNHNV, YYDKDF (reference sequence). The CDR3 DNA is TGTGCCACCAGCAGAGATCAAGCGGGAGGGCCGTGGAATGAGCAGTTCTTC. Amino acids: CATSRDQAGGPWNEQFF.

The V call is TRBV19, the J call TRBJ2-5, with 7 nucleotides matching TRBD2. From germline, CDR1 is LNHDA and CDR2 SQIVND (reference sequence). The CDR3 loop spans 13 amino acids. After removal of 6 bases from V and 1 base from J, the junction contained 2 bases not matched to a gene. The DNA of the CDR3 is TGTGCCAGTAGATCTAGCGGCCAAGAGACCCAGTACTTC. Residues: CASRSSGQETQYF. Variable domain in full (rest from reference TRBV19 and TRBJ2-5): DGGITQSPKYLFRKEGQNVTLSCEQNLNHDAMYWYRQDPGQGLRLIYYSQIVNDFQKGDIAEGYSVSREKKESFPLTVTSAQKNPTAFYLCASRSSGQETQYFGPGTRLLVL.

This chain joins TRBV3-1 (or the pseudogene TRBV3-2) and TRBJ2-5; possibly TRBD2 for D (6 bases). V was trimmed by 5 bases and J by 1 base, leaving 14 bases between them. The length of the CDR3 is 15 residues. Germline assignment: CDR1 LGHDT and CDR2 YNNKEL (reference sequence). The CDR3 DNA sequence: TGTGCCAGCAGCTCATCCGGGACTCGCCAAGAGACCCAGTACTTC. Amino acid sequence: CASSSSGTRQETQYF.

This clone was picked up many times. V and J are TRBV12-3 or TRBV12-4 and TRBJ2-1, with D possibly being TRBD2 (6 bases). The V and J ends lost 6 bases and 5 bases respectively, with 8 bases between them. The CDR3 is 12 amino acids. DNA of the CDR3: TGTGCCAGCAGGGGGGGAGACAATGAGCAGTTCTTC. Its protein is CASRGGDNEQFF.

Only a few counts were recorded for this clone. The chain joins TRBV28 to TRBJ1-1; TRBD1 aligns across 8 bases. Germline assignment: CDR1 MDHEN and CDR2 SYDVKM. This CDR3 has 16 residues. V lost 7 bases and J lost 1; bases outside the gene matches: 11. CDR3 coding DNA: TGTGCCAGCAACGTGGACAGGGCCTCGGGGAACACTGAAGCTTTCTTT. This codes for CASNVDRASGNTEAFF. The whole variable domain, filled in from reference TRBV28 and TRBJ1-1, reads DVKVTQSSRYLVKRTGEKVFLECVQDMDHENMFWYRQDPGLGLRLIYFSYDVKMKEKGDIPEGYSVSREKKERFSLILESASTNQTSMYLCASNVDRASGNTEAFFGQGTRLTVV.

This clone was recorded a few times. The V and J genes are TRBV7-3 and TRBJ2-2, with no clear D. The CDR3 runs 13 residues. V gave up 4 bases and J gave up 2 bases, with 5 bases separating them. Germline CDR1 SGHTA, CDR2 FQGTGA. The CDR3 spells CASSSLNTGELFF. The CDR3 DNA reads TGTGCCAGCAGCTCCTTAAACACCGGGGAGCTGTTTTTT. The full variable domain, with the rest looked up from reference TRBV7-3 and TRBJ2-2, is GAGVSQTPSNKVTEKGKYVELRCDPISGHTALYWYRQSLGQGPEFLIYFQGTGAADDSGLPNDRFFAVRPEGSVSTLKIQRTERGDSAVYLCASSSLNTGELFFGEGSRLTVL.

This clone was recorded once. The rearrangement links TRBV27 to TRBJ2-1; tentatively, D is TRBD2 (6 bases). V lost 10 bases, J lost 6 bases, and 16 bases lay in between. The germline CDR1 and CDR2 sequences are MNHEY and SMNVEV (reference sequence). The CDR3 is 13 amino acids. The CDR3 sequence: CATSRGSGNEQFF. The CDR3 DNA is TGTGCCACCTCAAGAGGTAGCGGCAATGAGCAGTTCTTC.

The gene calls are TRBV21-1 and TRBJ1-5; the DNA was not compared with TRBD1, the D call given in the table. TRBV21-1 is designated a pseudogene. The CDR3 spans 20 residues. CDR3 in amino acids: CASSILPGTGATGGNQPQHF. As DNA, the CDR3 is TGTGCCAGCAGCATCCTCCCCGGGACAGGGGCTACTGGAGGCAATCAGCCCCAGCATTTT.

Comment on this clone: The same CDR3 arises from other DNA sequences in this sample as well. The chain links TRBV27 to TRBJ2-1, with D perhaps matching TRBD2 (6 bases). This CDR3 is built from 13 residues. Trimming took off 4 bases at V and 7 bases at J, with 11 bases between the two ends. Germline V gene lookup returns CDR1 MNHEY and CDR2 SMNVEV (reference sequence). The DNA of the CDR3 is TGTGCCAGCAGTTCGGGACTTGGGAATGAGCAGTTCTTC. Translation: CASSSGLGNEQFF.

This chain connects TRBV7-9 to TRBJ1-6; maybe TRBD1 (6 bases). Trimming removed 3 bases from V and 7 bases from J, with 10 bases in between. This CDR3 is built from 14 residues. CDR1 is SEHNR, CDR2 FQNEAQ, per germline (reference sequence). The CDR3 loop reads CASSFPGANSPLHF. In nucleotides, the CDR3 is TGTGCCAGCAGCTTTCCAGGGGCGAATTCACCCCTCCACTTT.

This clone has just one count. This chain joins TRBV3-1 (or the pseudogene TRBV3-2) and TRBJ1-4; D uncertain. This CDR3 contains 12 residues. V was clipped by 2 bases and J by 5 bases, with 3 bases between them. From germline, CDR1 is LGHDT and CDR2 YNNKEL (reference sequence). Here the CDR3 DNA reads TGTGCCAGCAGCCAATCGAATGAAAAACTGTTTTTT. Protein sequence: CASSQSNEKLFF.

This clone was found once. V gene TRBV3-1 (or the pseudogene TRBV3-2) combines with J gene TRBJ1-3; 7 bases fit TRBD1. CDR1 and CDR2 (germline): LGHDT, YNNKEL (reference sequence). V gave up 1 base and J gave up 4 bases; unmatched junction bases: 7. This CDR3 is built from 16 residues. CDR3 loop: CASSQAWTGKGNTIYF. In DNA form, the CDR3 reads TGTGCCAGCAGCCAAGCCTGGACAGGCAAGGGAAACACCATATATTTT.

The V call is TRBV5-4, the J call TRBJ2-2, with unresolved D. Germline CDR1 is SGHNT and CDR2 is YYREEE (reference sequence). V lost 0 bases and J 2 bases, leaving 14 bases between the germline ends. This CDR3 is 17 amino acids long. The CDR3 loop reads CASSLGQPAQNTGELFF. The CDR3 DNA follows: TGTGCCAGCAGCTTGGGACAACCTGCTCAAAACACCGGGGAGCTGTTTTTT.

The table lists this clone with a count of one. V is TRBV5-1 and J is TRBJ2-1, with D maybe TRBD1 (6 bases). The V end lost 0 bases, the J end lost 0 bases, and 10 bases lay between the germline ends. Germline V lookup: CDR1 SGHRS, CDR2 YFSETQ. The CDR3 sequence is 16 residues long. This CDR3 is CASSLEGTTSYNEQFF. The CDR3 nucleotides are TGCGCCAGCAGCTTGGAGGGGACAACCTCCTACAATGAGCAGTTCTTC.

This clone was observed once. This chain connects TRBV12-3 or TRBV12-4 to TRBJ1-5; D is uncertain. With 5 bases removed from V and 7 bases from J, the gap between germline ends came to 12 bases. The CDR3 length is 13 residues. The CDR3 sequence is CASSQKEEQPQHF. The CDR3 bases are TGTGCCAGCAGTCAAAAGGAGGAACAGCCCCAGCATTTT.

The chain is built from TRBV2 and TRBJ1-4, with 11 bases aligning to TRBD1. The V gene's germline CDR1 is SNHLY and CDR2 FYNNEI. The trim removed 1 base at V and 10 bases at J, leaving 2 bases unmatched. This CDR3 contains 14 residues. The CDR3 sequence: CASSEGTGGRKLFF. CDR3 in DNA: TGTGCCAGCAGTGAAGGGACAGGGGGCAGAAAACTGTTTTTT.

This chain uses TRBV6-1 with TRBJ1-2; 8 nucleotides match TRBD1. The CDR3 contains 15 residues. Per the germline V gene, CDR1 is MNHNS and CDR2 is SASEGT. V shed 3 bases, J shed 0 bases, and the junction held 3 bases outside the gene matches. The CDR3 nucleotides read TGTGCCAGCAGTGAGGGACAGGCTCCTAACTATGGCTACACCTTC. Translating gives CASSEGQAPNYGYTF.

This chain links TRBV13 with TRBJ2-3, with 9 bases fitting TRBD2. The CDR3 totals 14 residues. Germline loops: CDR1 PRHDT, CDR2 FYEKMQ (reference sequence). V trimming: 7 bases; J trimming: 5 bases; junction bases outside the gene matches: 7. CDR3 sequence: CASMPAGGGDTQYF. The CDR3 bases are TGTGCCAGCATGCCAGCGGGAGGTGGAGATACGCAGTATTTT.

The gene calls are TRBV30 and TRBJ2-3; 7 bases are a match to TRBD1. V shed 8 bases, J shed 0 bases, and the junction held 5 bases outside the gene matches. The germline V gene has CDR1 GTSNPN and CDR2 SVGIG (reference sequence). The CDR3 totals 13 residues. The CDR3 nucleotides read TGTGCCCAAGACAGGGATAGCACAGATACGCAGTATTTT. Amino acid sequence: CAQDRDSTDTQYF.

The V and J genes are TRBV24-1 and TRBJ2-2, with 12 bases aligning to TRBD2. Trimming cost V 5 bases and J 4 bases; bases outside gene matches: 7. There are 17 residues in the CDR3. The germline V gene has CDR1 KGHDR and CDR2 SFDVKD. The CDR3 nucleotides read TGTGCCACCAGTGCTAGCGGGAGGGCCCCGAGCACCGGGGAGCTGTTTTTT. It specifies CATSASGRAPSTGELFF.

This sequence joins TRBV6-5 and TRBJ2-1; 8 bases align to TRBD2. The CDR3 length is 15 residues. V gave up 7 bases and J gave up 6 bases; unmatched junction bases: 11. CDR1 MNHEY and CDR2 SVGAGI come from the germline V gene. CDR3 bases: TGTGCCAGCACCGGGAGGGAGCGGGGGAGCAATGAGCAGTTCTTC. Translating gives CASTGRERGSNEQFF.

The rearrangement links TRBV11-1 to TRBJ1-6; D gene unclear. V was clipped by 5 bases and J by 12 bases, with 14 bases between them. The germline V gene encodes CDR1 SGHAT and CDR2 FQDESV (reference sequence). The CDR3 spans 13 residues. The CDR3 reads CASSLRVFEPLHF. The CDR3 region has the DNA TGTGCCAGCAGCCTCCGGGTCTTCGAACCCCTCCACTTT.